Following are 19 T cell receptor beta chains from one sample sequenced in a study of cytomegalovirus exposure and HLA in healthy donors. PCR primers comprised 60 Vbeta and 13 Jbeta primers. Profiled with immunoSEQ multiplex PCR; TCRdb holds only in-frame clones, not every one. Of about 230,000 clones listed, roughly four fifths were seen once; the top ten hold more than 0.45%. What was sequenced was PBMCs. Receptors were obtained from a woman aged 40 to 55 in good health and CMV-seronegative.

The CDR3: CASSPGGTFAQLEQYF. In DNA, the CDR3 is TGTGCCAGCTCACCGGGCGGGACGTTCGCTCAGCTCGAGCAGTACTTC. The J gene is TRBJ2-7, the V gene TRBV18, with a tentative D call TRBD2 (6 bases). Germline V gene data show CDR1 as KGHSH and CDR2 as LQKENI. The CDR3 contains 16 residues. The V end was cut by 3 bases, the J end by 6 bases, with 21 bases between.

The chain is built from TRBV27 and TRBJ2-3; perhaps TRBD2 as D (5 bases). Germline CDR1 and CDR2: MNHEY and SMNVEV (reference sequence). The CDR3 totals 14 residues. V lost 4 bases to trimming and J lost 5 bases, with 13 bases between them. The CDR3 DNA is TGTGCCAGCAGTTCCCATCCGGCGGGAGATACGCAGTATTTT. Translating it yields CASSSHPAGDTQYF.

This chain connects TRBV29-1 to TRBJ2-3; 11 nucleotides agree with TRBD2. V was clipped by 6 bases and J by 2 bases; unmatched bases: 7. Germline assignment: CDR1 SQVTM and CDR2 ANQGSEA. The CDR3 runs 15 residues. The CDR3 coding sequence is TGCAGCGTCAGGAATAGCGGGGGGGACACAGATACGCAGTATTTT. Its protein product is CSVRNSGGDTDTQYF.

The genes are TRBV6-5 and TRBJ2-3; 12 nucleotides line up with TRBD2. Germline V gene sequence: CDR1 MNHEY, CDR2 SVGAGI. The V and J ends lost 9 bases and 3 bases, in that order; junction bases with no gene match: 4. The CDR3 sequence is 14 residues long. The CDR3 loop reads CASASGGVTDTQYF. CDR3 coding DNA: TGTGCCAGTGCTAGCGGGGGGGTTACAGATACGCAGTATTTT.

The chain recombines TRBV11-2 with TRBJ2-7, with a possible D match to TRBD2 (6 bases). V lost 4 bases, J lost 3 bases, and 10 bases lay in between. The CDR3 has 13 amino acids. Germline V gives CDR1 SGHAT, CDR2 FQNNGV. DNA of the CDR3: TGTGCCAGCAGCTCAATGGGGGGCTACGAGCAGTACTTC. Its protein is CASSSMGGYEQYF.

This clone occurred once. V is TRBV7-3 and J is TRBJ2-2; TRBD1 matches 8 bases. Germline trimming cut 5 bases from V and 8 bases from J; bases unmatched to any gene: 7. CDR3 size: 14 residues. Germline values: CDR1 SGHTA, CDR2 FQGTGA. The CDR3 sequence is CASSTTGGPGELFF. CDR3 in DNA: TGTGCCAGCAGCACCACAGGGGGGCCGGGGGAGCTGTTTTTT.

The chain uses TRBV1 and TRBJ1-5. TRBV1 is reported as a pseudogene. The CDR3 contains 18 residues. CDR3 DNA sequence: TGCACCAGCAGCCAACGGGAAGGAGCAATGTATAGCAATCAGCCCCAGCATTTT. It yields the protein CTSSQREGAMYSNQPQHF.

This chain joins TRBV30 and TRBJ2-5; 9 positions agree with TRBD2. The end of the DNA is better explained by TRBJ2-7, so the J call may be wrong. Germline V gene lookup returns CDR1 GTSNPN and CDR2 SVGIG (reference sequence). The CDR3 totals 15 residues. This chain's CDR3 is CAGSEGAGGPYEQYF. Here the CDR3 DNA reads TGTGCCGGATCAGAGGGTGCGGGGGGGCCCTACGAGCAGTACTTC.

This chain connects TRBV7-2 to TRBJ1-4; tentatively, D is TRBD1 (5 bases). Trimming cost V 5 bases and J 8 bases, with 21 bases left between them. The V gene's germline CDR1 is SGHTA and CDR2 FQGNSA. The CDR3 runs 16 residues. This CDR3 reads CASSTTTTDRGEKLFF. The CDR3 DNA sequence: TGTGCCAGCAGCACTACCACCACTGATAGGGGAGAAAAACTGTTTTTT.

This chain uses TRBV14 with TRBJ2-1; 9 positions match TRBD2. Germline CDR1 is SGHDN and CDR2 is FVKESK. With 5 bases clipped from V and 3 bases from J, the junction kept 5 bases outside the gene matches. The CDR3 consists of 15 residues. The CDR3 spells CASSDRTSDYNEQFF. In nucleotides, the CDR3 is TGTGCCAGCAGCGATAGGACTAGCGACTACAATGAGCAGTTCTTC.

This clone came up a few times. The chain is built from TRBV19 and TRBJ1-5, with D tentatively TRBD1 (5 bases). The CDR3 is made up of 15 amino acids. Looked up from germline, CDR1 is LNHDA and CDR2 is SQIVND (reference sequence). V was clipped by 2 bases and J by 2 bases, with 10 bases between them. The CDR3 is CASSIKGRGNQPQHF. The CDR3 nucleotides read TGTGCCAGTAGTATAAAGGGCAGGGGCAATCAGCCCCAGCATTTT.

The J gene is TRBJ1-2, the V gene TRBV9; 8 bases map to TRBD1. J was trimmed by 2 bases and V by 2 bases; bases with no gene match: 5. CDR3 size: 15 residues. Per the germline V gene, CDR1 is SGDLS and CDR2 is YYNGEE. The CDR3 loop reads CASSVYRDRNYGYTF. CDR3 bases: TGTGCCAGCAGCGTTTACCGGGACAGGAACTATGGCTACACCTTC. Drawing the rest from reference TRBV9 and TRBJ1-2, the complete variable domain is DSGVTQTPKHLITATGQRVTLRCSPRSGDLSVYWYQQSLDQGLQFLIQYYNGEERAKGNILERFSAQQFPDLHSELNLSSLELGDSALYFCASSVYRDRNYGYTFGSGTRLTVV.

CDR3: CASSLELRGTWGYTF. In DNA, the CDR3 is TGCGCCAGCAGCTTGGAACTCAGGGGTACCTGGGGCTACACCTTC. The chain uses TRBV5-1 and TRBJ1-2; D is perhaps TRBD1 (6 bases). Per germline, CDR1 SGHRS and CDR2 YFSETQ. This CDR3 has 15 amino acids. Trimming took off 0 bases at V and 8 bases at J, with 17 bases between the two ends.

The chain links TRBV5-1 to TRBJ2-3; 13 nucleotides line up with TRBD2. The CDR3 consists of 23 residues. CDR1 and CDR2 (germline): SGHRS, YFSETQ. Losses at the gene ends were 7 bases for V and 3 bases for J; bases not matched to a gene: 29. In DNA form, the CDR3 reads TGCGCCAGCGACCTCTGGACTAGCGGGGGCTATCCTTCCGGGTGGCGGCAGACAGATACGCAGTATTTT. It specifies CASDLWTSGGYPSGWRQTDTQYF. The full variable domain, rest sourced from reference TRBV5-1 and TRBJ2-3, is KAGVTQTPRYLIKTRGQQVTLSCSPISGHRSVSWYQQTPGQGLQFLFEYFSETQRNKGNFPGRFSGRQFSNSRSEMNVSTLELGDSALYLCASDLWTSGGYPSGWRQTDTQYFGPGTRLTVL.

As regards this clone: The sample has other DNA sequences that encode this CDR3 too. V and J are TRBV2 and TRBJ1-6; 7 positions agree with TRBD1. V was pared by 4 bases and J by 0 bases, with 0 bases of the junction left unmatched. In germline, CDR1 is SNHLY, CDR2 FYNNEI. There are 15 residues in the CDR3. The CDR3 is CASSGQGSYNSPLHF. CDR3 bases: TGTGCCAGCAGTGGACAGGGCTCCTATAATTCACCCCTCCACTTT.

This clone was observed a handful of times. This chain links TRBV6-5 with TRBJ1-1; possibly TRBD1 for D (6 bases). Per the germline V gene, CDR1 is MNHEY and CDR2 is SVGAGI. Trimming cost V 10 bases and J 11 bases, with 29 bases left between them. The CDR3 has 15 amino acids. CDR3 residues: CATRRVSSGALKAFF. Here the CDR3 DNA reads TGTGCCACCCGCCGAGTATCCTCAGGGGCGCTTAAGGCTTTCTTT.

The rearrangement joins TRBV29-1 to TRBJ2-5; the D gene is possibly TRBD1 (6 bases). Germline CDR1 reads SQVTM; CDR2 reads ANQGSEA. The CDR3 is 13 amino acids. Trimming cost V 7 bases and J 5 bases, with 17 bases left between them. CDR3 coding DNA: TGCAGCGCCGGAACAGGGCTTGGGGAGACCCAGTACTTC. Protein sequence: CSAGTGLGETQYF.

Written as DNA, the CDR3 is TGTGCCAGCAGCCCCCAGCGGGGGGGCTCGGCCAAAAACATTCAGTACTTC. Protein product: CASSPQRGGSAKNIQYF. The chain recombines TRBV9 with TRBJ2-4; 10 positions agree with TRBD2. Unmatched junction bases numbered 8, after V lost 4 bases and J lost 1 base. Germline V CDR1 and CDR2: SGDLS, YYNGEE. CDR3 length: 17 residues.

V usage is TRBV10-2 and J usage is TRBJ1-2, with D perhaps matching TRBD1 (5 bases). Trimming left V 7 bases short and J 0 bases short, with 15 bases between. Germline CDR1 WSHSY, CDR2 SAAADI. The CDR3 spans 15 residues. CDR3: CASTSQARTNYGYTF. CDR3 DNA sequence: TGCGCCAGCACCTCACAGGCCCGGACTAACTATGGCTACACCTTC.